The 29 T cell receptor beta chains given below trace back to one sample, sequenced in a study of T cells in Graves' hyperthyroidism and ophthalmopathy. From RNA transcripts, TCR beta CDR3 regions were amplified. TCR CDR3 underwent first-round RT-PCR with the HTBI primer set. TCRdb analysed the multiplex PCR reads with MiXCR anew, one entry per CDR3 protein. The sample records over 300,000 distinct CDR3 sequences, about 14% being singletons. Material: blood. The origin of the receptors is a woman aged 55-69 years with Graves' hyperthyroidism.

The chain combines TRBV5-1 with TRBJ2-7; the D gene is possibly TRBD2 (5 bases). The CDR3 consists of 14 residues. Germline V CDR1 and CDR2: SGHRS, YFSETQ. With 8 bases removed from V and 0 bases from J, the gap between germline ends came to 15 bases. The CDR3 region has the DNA TGCGCCAGAGGTGGCAGCGGAAGCTCCTACGAGCAGTACTTC. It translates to CARGGSGSSYEQYF.

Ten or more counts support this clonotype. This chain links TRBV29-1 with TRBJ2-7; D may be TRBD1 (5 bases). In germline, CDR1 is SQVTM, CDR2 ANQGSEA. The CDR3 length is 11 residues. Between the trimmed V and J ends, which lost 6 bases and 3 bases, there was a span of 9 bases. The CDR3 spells CSVRQIYEQYF. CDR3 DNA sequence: TGCAGCGTAAGACAGATCTACGAGCAGTACTTC.

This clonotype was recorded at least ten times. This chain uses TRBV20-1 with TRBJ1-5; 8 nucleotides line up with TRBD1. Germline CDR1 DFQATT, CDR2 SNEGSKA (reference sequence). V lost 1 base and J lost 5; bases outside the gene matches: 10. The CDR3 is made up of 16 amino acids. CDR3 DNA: TGCAGTGCTAGAGCCCGACAGGGGAGGTATGATCAGCCCCAGCATTTT. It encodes CSARARQGRYDQPQHF.

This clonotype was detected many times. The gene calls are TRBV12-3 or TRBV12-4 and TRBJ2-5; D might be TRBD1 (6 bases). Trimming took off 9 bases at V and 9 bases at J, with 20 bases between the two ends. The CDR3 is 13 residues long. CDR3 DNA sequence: TGTGCCAGTTCCGGACAGTTGCAAATGTCCCAGTACTTC. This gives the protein CASSGQLQMSQYF.

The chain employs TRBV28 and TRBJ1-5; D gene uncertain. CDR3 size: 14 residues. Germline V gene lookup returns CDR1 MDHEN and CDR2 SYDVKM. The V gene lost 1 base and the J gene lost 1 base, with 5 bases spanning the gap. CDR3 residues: CASSLFGSNQPQHF. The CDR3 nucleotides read TGTGCCAGCAGTTTATTTGGAAGCAATCAGCCCCAGCATTTT.

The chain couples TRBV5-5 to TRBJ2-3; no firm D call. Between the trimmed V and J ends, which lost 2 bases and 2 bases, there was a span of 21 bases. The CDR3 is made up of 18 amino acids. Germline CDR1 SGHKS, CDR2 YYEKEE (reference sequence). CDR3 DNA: TGTGCCAGCAGCTTCCTCGTAGGGAAAACCACCCTCACAGATACGCAGTATTTT. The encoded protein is CASSFLVGKTTLTDTQYF.

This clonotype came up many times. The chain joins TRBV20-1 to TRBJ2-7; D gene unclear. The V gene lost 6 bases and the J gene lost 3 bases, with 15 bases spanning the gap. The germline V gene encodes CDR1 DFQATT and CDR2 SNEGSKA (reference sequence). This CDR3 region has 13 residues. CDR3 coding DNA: TGCAGTGCCGTAGAAGCCCTAGGCTACGAGCAGTACTTC. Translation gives CSAVEALGYEQYF.

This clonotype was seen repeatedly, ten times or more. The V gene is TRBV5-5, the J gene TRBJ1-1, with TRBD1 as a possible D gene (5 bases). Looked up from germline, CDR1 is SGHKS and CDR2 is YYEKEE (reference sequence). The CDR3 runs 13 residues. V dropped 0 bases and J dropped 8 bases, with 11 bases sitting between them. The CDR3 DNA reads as TGTGCCAGCAGCTTGGAGTCAGGGTGGGAAGCTTTCTTT. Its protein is CASSLESGWEAFF.

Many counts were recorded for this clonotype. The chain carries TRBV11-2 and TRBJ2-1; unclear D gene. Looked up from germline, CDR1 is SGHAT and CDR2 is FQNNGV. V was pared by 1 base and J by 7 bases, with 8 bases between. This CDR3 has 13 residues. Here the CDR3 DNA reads TGTGCCAGCAGCTTAGGCGGTGCGAATGAGCAGTTCTTC. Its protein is CASSLGGANEQFF. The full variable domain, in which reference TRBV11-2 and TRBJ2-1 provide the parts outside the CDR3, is EAGVAQSPRYKIIEKRQSVAFWCNPISGHATLYWYQQILGQGPKLLIQFQNNGVVDDSQLPKDRFSAERLKGVDSTLKIQPAKLEDSAVYLCASSLGGANEQFFGPGTRLTVL.

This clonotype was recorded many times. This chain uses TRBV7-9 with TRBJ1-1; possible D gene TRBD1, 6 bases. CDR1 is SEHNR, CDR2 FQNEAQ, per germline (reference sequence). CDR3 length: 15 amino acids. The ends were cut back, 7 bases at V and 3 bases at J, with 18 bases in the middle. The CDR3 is CASTVSRGRHTEAFF. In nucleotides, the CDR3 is TGTGCCAGCACCGTAAGCCGGGGGCGACACACTGAAGCTTTCTTT. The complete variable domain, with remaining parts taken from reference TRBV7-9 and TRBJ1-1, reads DTGVSQNPRHKITKRGQNVTFRCDPISEHNRLYWYRQTLGQGPEFLTYFQNEAQLEKSRLLSDRFSAERPKGSFSTLEIQRTEQGDSAMYLCASTVSRGRHTEAFFGQGTRLTVV.

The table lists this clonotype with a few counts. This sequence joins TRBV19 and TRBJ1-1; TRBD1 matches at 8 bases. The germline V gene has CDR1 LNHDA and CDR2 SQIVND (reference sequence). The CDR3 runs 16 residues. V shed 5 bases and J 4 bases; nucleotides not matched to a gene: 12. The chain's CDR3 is CASSSQGGSLSTEAFF. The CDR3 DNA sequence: TGTGCCAGTAGTTCACAGGGGGGCAGTTTGAGCACTGAAGCTTTCTTT.

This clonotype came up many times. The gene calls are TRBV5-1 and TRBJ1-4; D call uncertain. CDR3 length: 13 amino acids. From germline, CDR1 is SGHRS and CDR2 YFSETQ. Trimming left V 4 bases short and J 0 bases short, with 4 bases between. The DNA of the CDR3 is TGCGCCAGCAGCAGGGCAACTAATGAAAAACTGTTTTTT. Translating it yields CASSRATNEKLFF. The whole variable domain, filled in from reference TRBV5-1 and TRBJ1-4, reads KAGVTQTPRYLIKTRGQQVTLSCSPISGHRSVSWYQQTPGQGLQFLFEYFSETQRNKGNFPGRFSGRQFSNSRSEMNVSTLELGDSALYLCASSRATNEKLFFGSGTQLSVL.

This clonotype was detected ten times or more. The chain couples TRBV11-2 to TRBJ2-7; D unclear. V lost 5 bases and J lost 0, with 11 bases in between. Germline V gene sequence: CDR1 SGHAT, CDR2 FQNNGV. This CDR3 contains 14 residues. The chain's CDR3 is CASSTGSLSYEQYF. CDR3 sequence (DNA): TGTGCCAGCAGCACCGGCAGCCTCTCCTACGAGCAGTACTTC.

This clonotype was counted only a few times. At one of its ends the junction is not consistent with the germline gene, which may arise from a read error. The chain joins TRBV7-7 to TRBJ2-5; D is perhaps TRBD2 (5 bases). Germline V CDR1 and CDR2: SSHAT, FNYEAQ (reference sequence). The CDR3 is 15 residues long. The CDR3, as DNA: TGTGCTAGCAGCTTCTTCTTGAGCGGTCAAGAGACCCAGTACTTC. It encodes CASSFFLSGQETQYF.

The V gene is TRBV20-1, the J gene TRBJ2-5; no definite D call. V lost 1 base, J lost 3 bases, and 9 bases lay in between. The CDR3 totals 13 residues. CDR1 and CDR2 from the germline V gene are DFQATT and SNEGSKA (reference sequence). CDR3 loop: CSARVLGKETQYF. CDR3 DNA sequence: TGCAGTGCTAGAGTACTGGGGAAAGAGACCCAGTACTTC.

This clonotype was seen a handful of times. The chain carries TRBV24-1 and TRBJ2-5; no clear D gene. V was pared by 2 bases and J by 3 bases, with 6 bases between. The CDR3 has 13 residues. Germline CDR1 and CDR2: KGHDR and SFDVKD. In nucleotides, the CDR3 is TGTGCCACCAGTGATTCTAATGAAGAGACCCAGTACTTC. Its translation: CATSDSNEETQYF.

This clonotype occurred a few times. Here the CDR3 reads CASSASGTSSYNEQFF. The CDR3 DNA follows: TGCGCCAGCAGCGCCTCCGGGACTAGCTCCTACAATGAGCAGTTCTTC. The chain recombines TRBV5-1 with TRBJ2-1, with 8 bases matching TRBD2. The CDR3 extends over 16 amino acids. Germline V gene data show CDR1 as SGHRS and CDR2 as YFSETQ. After removal of 4 bases from V and 0 bases from J, the junction contained 6 bases not matched to a gene. Filled out from reference TRBV5-1 and TRBJ2-1, the complete variable domain reads KAGVTQTPRYLIKTRGQQVTLSCSPISGHRSVSWYQQTPGQGLQFLFEYFSETQRNKGNFPGRFSGRQFSNSRSEMNVSTLELGDSALYLCASSASGTSSYNEQFFGPGTRLTVL.

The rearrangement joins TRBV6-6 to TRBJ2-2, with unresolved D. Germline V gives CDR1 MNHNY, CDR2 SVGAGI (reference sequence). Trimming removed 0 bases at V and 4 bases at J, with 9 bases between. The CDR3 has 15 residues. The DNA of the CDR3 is TGTGCCAGCAGTTACTCGATGGGCCGCACCGGGGAGCTGTTTTTT. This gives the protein CASSYSMGRTGELFF.

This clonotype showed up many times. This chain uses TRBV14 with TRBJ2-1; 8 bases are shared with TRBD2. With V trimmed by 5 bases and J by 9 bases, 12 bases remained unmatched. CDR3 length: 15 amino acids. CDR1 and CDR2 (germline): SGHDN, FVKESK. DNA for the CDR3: TGTGCCAGCAGCATCCTAGTGGCGGGAGGATTTGAGCAGTTCTTC. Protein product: CASSILVAGGFEQFF.

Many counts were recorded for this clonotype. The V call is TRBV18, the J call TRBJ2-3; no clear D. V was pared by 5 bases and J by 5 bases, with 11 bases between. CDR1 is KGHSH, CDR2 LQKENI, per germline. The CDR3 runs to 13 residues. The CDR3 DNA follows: TGTGCCAGCTCAACCGGTTTGATAGATACGCAGTATTTT. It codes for CASSTGLIDTQYF.

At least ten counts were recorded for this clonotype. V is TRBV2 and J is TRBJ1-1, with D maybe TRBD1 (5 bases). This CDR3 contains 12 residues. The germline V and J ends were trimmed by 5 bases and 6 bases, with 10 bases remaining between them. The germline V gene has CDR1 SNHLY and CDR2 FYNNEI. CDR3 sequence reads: CASSLDKAEAFF. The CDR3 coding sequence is TGTGCCAGCAGTCTGGACAAGGCTGAAGCTTTCTTT.

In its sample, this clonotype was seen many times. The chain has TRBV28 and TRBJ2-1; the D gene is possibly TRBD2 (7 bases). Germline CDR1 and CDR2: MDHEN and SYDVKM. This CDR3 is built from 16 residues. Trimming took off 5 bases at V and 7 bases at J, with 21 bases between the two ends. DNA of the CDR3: TGTGCCAGCAGTCCTGTTGGACTAGGGGGTTATAATGAGCAGTTCTTC. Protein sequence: CASSPVGLGGYNEQFF.

As DNA, the CDR3 is TGTGCCAGCAGTTACAGACTAGCGGGACGAGAGACCCAGTACTTC. Its protein is CASSYRLAGRETQYF. J is TRBJ2-5 and V is TRBV27; 11 bases agree with TRBD2. This CDR3 region has 15 residues. V dropped 4 bases and J dropped 4; count of bases not matched to a gene: 5. Germline V gives CDR1 MNHEY, CDR2 SMNVEV (reference sequence).

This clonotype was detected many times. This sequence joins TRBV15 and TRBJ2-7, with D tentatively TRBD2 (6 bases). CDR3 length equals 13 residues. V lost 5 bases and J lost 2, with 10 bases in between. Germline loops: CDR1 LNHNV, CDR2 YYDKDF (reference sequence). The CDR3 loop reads CATSRSGAYEQYF. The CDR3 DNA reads TGTGCCACCAGCCGCTCGGGGGCCTACGAGCAGTACTTC.

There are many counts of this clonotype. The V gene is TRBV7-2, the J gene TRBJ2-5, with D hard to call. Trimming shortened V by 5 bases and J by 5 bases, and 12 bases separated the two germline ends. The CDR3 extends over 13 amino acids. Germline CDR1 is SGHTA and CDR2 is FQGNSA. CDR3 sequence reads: CASSARVRETQYF. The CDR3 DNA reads TGTGCCAGCAGCGCACGGGTACGGGAGACCCAGTACTTC. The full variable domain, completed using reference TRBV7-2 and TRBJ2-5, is GAGVSQSPSNKVTEKGKDVELRCDPISGHTALYWYRQSLGQGLEFLIYFQGNSAPDKSGLPSDRFSAERTGGSVSTLTIQRTQQEDSAVYLCASSARVRETQYFGPGTRLLVL.

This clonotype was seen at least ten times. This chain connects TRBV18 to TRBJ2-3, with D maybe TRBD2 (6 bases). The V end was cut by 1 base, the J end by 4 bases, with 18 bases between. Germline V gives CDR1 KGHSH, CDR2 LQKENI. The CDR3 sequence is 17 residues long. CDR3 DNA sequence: TGTGCCAGCTCACCACAAGGTTCCGGTGGAGGGGCAGATACGCAGTATTTT. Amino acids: CASSPQGSGGGADTQYF.

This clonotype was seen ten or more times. The CDR3 spells CASSLARGGYEQYF. The DNA of the CDR3 is TGTGCCAGCAGCTTAGCGCGGGGAGGCTACGAGCAGTACTTC. The chain carries TRBV7-3 and TRBJ2-7, with a weak D call TRBD2 (6 bases). The ends were cut back, 2 bases at V and 3 bases at J, with 11 bases in the middle. The CDR3 extends over 14 amino acids. Germline CDR1 SGHTA, CDR2 FQGTGA. The whole variable domain, remainder taken from reference TRBV7-3 and TRBJ2-7, is GAGVSQTPSNKVTEKGKYVELRCDPISGHTALYWYRQSLGQGPEFLIYFQGTGAADDSGLPNDRFFAVRPEGSVSTLKIQRTERGDSAVYLCASSLARGGYEQYFGPGTRLTVT.

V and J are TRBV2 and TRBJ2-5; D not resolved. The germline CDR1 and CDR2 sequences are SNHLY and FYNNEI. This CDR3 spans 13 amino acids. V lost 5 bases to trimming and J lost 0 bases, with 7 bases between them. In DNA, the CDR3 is TGTGCCAGCAGTTTTGACCACCAAGAGACCCAGTACTTC. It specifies CASSFDHQETQYF.

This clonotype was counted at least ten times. The CDR3 loop reads CASSTGASVYEQYF. CDR3 DNA: TGTGCCAGCAGTACAGGGGCGAGTGTCTACGAGCAGTACTTC. The chain links TRBV28 to TRBJ2-7; 7 positions agree with TRBD1. The germline CDR1 and CDR2 sequences are MDHEN and SYDVKM. Trimming took 5 bases from V and 3 from J; bases not matched to a gene: 7. The CDR3 consists of 14 residues.